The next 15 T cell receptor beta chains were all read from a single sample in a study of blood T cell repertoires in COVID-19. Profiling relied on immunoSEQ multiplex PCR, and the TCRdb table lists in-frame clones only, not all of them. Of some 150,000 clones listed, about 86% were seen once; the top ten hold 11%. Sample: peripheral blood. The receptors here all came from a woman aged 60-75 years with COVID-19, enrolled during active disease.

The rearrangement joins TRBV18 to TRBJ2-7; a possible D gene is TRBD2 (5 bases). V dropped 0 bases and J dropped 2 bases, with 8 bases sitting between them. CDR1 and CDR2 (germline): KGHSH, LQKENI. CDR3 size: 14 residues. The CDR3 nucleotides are TGTGCCAGCTCACCACCGACGGGGACCTACGAGCAGTACTTC. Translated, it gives CASSPPTGTYEQYF.

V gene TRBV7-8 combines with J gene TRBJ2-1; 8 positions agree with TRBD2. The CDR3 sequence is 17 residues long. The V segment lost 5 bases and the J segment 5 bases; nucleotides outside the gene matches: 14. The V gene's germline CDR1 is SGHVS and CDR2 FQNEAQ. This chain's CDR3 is CASSPLTGLGLNNEQFF. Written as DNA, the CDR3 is TGTGCCAGCAGCCCCCTCACGGGACTAGGCTTAAACAATGAGCAGTTCTTC. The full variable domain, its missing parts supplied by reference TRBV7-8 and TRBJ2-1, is GAGVSQSPRYKVAKRGQDVALRCDPISGHVSLFWYQQALGQGPEFLTYFQNEAQLDKSGLPSDRFFAERPEGSVSTLKIQRTQQEDSAVYLCASSPLTGLGLNNEQFFGPGTRLTVL.

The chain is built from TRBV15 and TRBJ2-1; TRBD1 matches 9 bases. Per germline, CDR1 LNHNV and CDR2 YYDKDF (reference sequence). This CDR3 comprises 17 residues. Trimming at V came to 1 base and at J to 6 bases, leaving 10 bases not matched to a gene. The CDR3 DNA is TGTGCCACCAGCAGAGGCGGGTTCGGGACAGGGATCAATGAGCAGTTCTTC. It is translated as CATSRGGFGTGINEQFF.

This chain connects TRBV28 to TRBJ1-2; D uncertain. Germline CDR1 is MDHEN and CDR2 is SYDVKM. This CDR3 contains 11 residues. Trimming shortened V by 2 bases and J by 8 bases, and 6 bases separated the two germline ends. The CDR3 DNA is TGTGCCAGCAGTTTAGGCTGGGGCTACACCTTC. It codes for CASSLGWGYTF.

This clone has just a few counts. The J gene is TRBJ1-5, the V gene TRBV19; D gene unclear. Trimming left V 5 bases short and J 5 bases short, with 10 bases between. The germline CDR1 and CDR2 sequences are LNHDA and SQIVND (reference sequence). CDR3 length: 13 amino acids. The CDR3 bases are TGTGCCAGTAGTTCCAGAAATTATCAGCCCCAGCATTTT. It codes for CASSSRNYQPQHF.

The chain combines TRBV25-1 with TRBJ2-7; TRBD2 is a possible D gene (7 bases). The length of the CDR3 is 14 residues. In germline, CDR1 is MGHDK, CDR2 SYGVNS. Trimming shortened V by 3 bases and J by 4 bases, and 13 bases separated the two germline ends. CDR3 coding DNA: TGTGCCAGCAGTGAGTTAAGGGGGGGGTACGAGCAGTACTTC. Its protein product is CASSELRGGYEQYF.

The CDR3 loop is CASSPIHRYEQYF. The CDR3 nucleotides are TGTGCCAGCAGCCCTATACACAGGTACGAGCAGTACTTC. This rearrangement joins TRBV11-3 to TRBJ2-7; tentatively, D is TRBD1 (5 bases). This CDR3 is built from 13 residues. Germline V gives CDR1 SGHNT, CDR2 YENEEA. The ends were cut back, 5 bases at V and 4 bases at J, with 12 bases in the middle.

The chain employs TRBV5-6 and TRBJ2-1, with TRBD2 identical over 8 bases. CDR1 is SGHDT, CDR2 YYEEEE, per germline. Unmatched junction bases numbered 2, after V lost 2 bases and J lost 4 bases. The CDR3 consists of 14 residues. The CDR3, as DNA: TGTGCCAGCAGCTTCAAGCGGGAGTACAATGAGCAGTTCTTC. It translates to CASSFKREYNEQFF.

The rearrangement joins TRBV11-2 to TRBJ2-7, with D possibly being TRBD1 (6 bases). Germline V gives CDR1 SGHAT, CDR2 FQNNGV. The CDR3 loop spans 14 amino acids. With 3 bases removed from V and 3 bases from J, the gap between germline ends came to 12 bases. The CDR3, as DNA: TGTGCCAGCAGCTTGGAGAGGGGGTACTACGAGCAGTACTTC. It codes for CASSLERGYYEQYF.

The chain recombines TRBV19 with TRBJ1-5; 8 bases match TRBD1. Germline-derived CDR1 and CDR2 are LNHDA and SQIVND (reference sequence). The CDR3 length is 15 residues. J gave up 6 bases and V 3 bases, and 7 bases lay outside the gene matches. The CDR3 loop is CASSMDRVDGQPQHF. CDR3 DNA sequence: TGTGCCAGTAGTATGGACAGGGTGGATGGTCAGCCCCAGCATTTT.

The CDR3 DNA reads as TGTGCCAGCAGCATAACAGGGGACAGCACAGATACGCAGTATTTT. Its translation is CASSITGDSTDTQYF. The chain links TRBV7-9 to TRBJ2-3; 7 positions agree with TRBD1. The CDR3 totals 15 residues. V dropped 5 bases and J dropped 0; count of bases not matched to a gene: 5. Germline CDR1 is SEHNR and CDR2 is FQNEAQ (reference sequence).

The CDR3 region has the DNA TGTGCCAGCTCACCAGACAGGGGGCTGGGTACTGAAGCTTTCTTT. Its translation is CASSPDRGLGTEAFF. V and J are TRBV18 and TRBJ1-1; TRBD1 aligns across 10 bases. With V trimmed by 2 bases and J by 5 bases, 5 bases remained unmatched. Germline-derived CDR1 and CDR2 are KGHSH and LQKENI. This CDR3 has 15 residues.

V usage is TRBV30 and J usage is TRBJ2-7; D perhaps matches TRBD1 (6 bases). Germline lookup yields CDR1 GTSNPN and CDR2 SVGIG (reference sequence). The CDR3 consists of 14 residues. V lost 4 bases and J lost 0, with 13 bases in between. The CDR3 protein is CAWNTGTPSYEQYF. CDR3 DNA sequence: TGTGCCTGGAACACCGGGACACCCTCCTACGAGCAGTACTTC.

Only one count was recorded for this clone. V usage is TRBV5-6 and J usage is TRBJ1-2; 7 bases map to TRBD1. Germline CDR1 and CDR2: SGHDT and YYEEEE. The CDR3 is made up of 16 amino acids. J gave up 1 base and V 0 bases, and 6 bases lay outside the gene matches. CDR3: CASSLDRGTYNYGYTF. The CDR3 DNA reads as TGTGCCAGCAGCTTGGACAGGGGAACCTATAACTATGGCTACACCTTC.

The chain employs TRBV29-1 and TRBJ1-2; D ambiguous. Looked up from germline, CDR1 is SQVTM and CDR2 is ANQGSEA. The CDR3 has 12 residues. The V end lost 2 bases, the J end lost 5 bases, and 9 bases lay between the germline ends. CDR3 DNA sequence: TGCAGCGTTGAACGAACTGCTTATGGCTACACCTTC. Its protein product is CSVERTAYGYTF.